This is a list of T cell receptor beta chains from one sample in a study of cytomegalovirus exposure and HLA in healthy donors. Repertoires were generated with immunoSEQ multiplex PCR, while TCRdb's copy carries only in-frame clones and drops some. This sample has 150,000 to 200,000 clones; about four fifths occur once, and the top ten carry roughly 4.3%. Sample: PBMCs. The receptor set was obtained from a man over 45 in good health and CMV-seropositive. The conserved cysteine and the conserved F or W are not part of the CDR3 here. Clone sizes are given selectively: once, few, many, or a class where the clone is expanded.

>NA|TRBJ1-2|TRBV7-8
ASSQLNYGYT
>NA|TRBJ2-3|TRBV4-1
ASSQDSAGADTQY
>NA|TRBJ1-1|TRBV5-1
ASSSRRAPGTEAF
>NA|TRBJ2-7|TRBV7-2
ASSLVGALAARAVYEQY
>NA|TRBJ1-1|TRBV7-9
ASSLSPGLVNTEAF
>NA|TRBJ2-3|TRBV30
AWSGGQVTDTQY
>NA|TRBJ2-7|TRBV7-9
ASSLTEDYEQY
>NA|TRBJ2-3|TRBV7-9
ASSLAAATDTQY
>NA|TRBJ2-2|TRBV5-1
ASSLTAANTGELF
>NA|TRBJ1-5|TRBV28
ASSLFGLTGGPNQPQH
>NA|TRBJ1-5|TRBV28
ASSFADHNQPQH
>once|TRBJ2-1|TRBV7-2
ASAGRRPYNEQF
>NA|TRBJ1-5|TRBV27
ASSKEHSNQPQH
>NA|TRBJ2-5|TRBV28
ASSGDRGQETQY
>NA|TRBJ1-4|TRBV5-1
ASSTGTGGEKLF
>NA|TRBJ1-4|TRBV7-9
ASSQSGTTLGEKLF
>NA|TRBJ2-1|TRBV6-1
ASSVNPGKVGEQF
>NA|TRBJ2-1|TRBV5-1
ASRPTGNSYNEQF
>NA|TRBJ2-1|TRBV28
ASRFRQGRGPYNEQF
>once|TRBJ1-2|TRBV30
AWSQIAYGYT
>NA|TRBJ1-1|TRBV10-1
ASNRNPSDRANTEAF
>NA|TRBJ2-1|TRBV28
ASSLGLAASNEQF
>NA|TRBJ1-1|TRBV2
ASSGEGRTEAF
>NA|NA|TRBV11-3
ASSPGQGGQETQY
>NA|TRBJ2-2|TRBV9
ASSVSLGTGELF
>NA|TRBJ1-5|TRBV5-8
ASSPDRAPYSNQPQH
>NA|TRBJ1-2|TRBV11-2
ASSLAGSYYGYT
>NA|TRBJ2-7|TRBV6-5
ASSTPHKNYEQY
>NA|TRBJ1-2|TRBV6-5
ASRASGWSYGYT
>NA|TRBJ1-6|TRBV6-1
ASENPSPLH
>NA|TRBJ1-2|TRBV28
ASYINYGYT
>NA|TRBJ1-6|TRBV28
ASSLIRHTNSPLH
>NA|TRBJ2-1|TRBV5-6
ASSGGTGFVINEQF
>once|TRBJ1-2|TRBV15
ATSRDHGRTRESNYGYT
>few|TRBJ2-3|TRBV18
ASSLMPSGTDTQY
>NA|TRBJ2-5|TRBV30
AWSYRGETQY
>NA|TRBJ1-2|TRBV19
ASSIRFGSTPRDGYT
>NA|TRBJ2-3|TRBV6-1
ASSGLAGGQVTDTQY
>NA|TRBJ1-6|TRBV5-1
ASSLTGTTAPLH